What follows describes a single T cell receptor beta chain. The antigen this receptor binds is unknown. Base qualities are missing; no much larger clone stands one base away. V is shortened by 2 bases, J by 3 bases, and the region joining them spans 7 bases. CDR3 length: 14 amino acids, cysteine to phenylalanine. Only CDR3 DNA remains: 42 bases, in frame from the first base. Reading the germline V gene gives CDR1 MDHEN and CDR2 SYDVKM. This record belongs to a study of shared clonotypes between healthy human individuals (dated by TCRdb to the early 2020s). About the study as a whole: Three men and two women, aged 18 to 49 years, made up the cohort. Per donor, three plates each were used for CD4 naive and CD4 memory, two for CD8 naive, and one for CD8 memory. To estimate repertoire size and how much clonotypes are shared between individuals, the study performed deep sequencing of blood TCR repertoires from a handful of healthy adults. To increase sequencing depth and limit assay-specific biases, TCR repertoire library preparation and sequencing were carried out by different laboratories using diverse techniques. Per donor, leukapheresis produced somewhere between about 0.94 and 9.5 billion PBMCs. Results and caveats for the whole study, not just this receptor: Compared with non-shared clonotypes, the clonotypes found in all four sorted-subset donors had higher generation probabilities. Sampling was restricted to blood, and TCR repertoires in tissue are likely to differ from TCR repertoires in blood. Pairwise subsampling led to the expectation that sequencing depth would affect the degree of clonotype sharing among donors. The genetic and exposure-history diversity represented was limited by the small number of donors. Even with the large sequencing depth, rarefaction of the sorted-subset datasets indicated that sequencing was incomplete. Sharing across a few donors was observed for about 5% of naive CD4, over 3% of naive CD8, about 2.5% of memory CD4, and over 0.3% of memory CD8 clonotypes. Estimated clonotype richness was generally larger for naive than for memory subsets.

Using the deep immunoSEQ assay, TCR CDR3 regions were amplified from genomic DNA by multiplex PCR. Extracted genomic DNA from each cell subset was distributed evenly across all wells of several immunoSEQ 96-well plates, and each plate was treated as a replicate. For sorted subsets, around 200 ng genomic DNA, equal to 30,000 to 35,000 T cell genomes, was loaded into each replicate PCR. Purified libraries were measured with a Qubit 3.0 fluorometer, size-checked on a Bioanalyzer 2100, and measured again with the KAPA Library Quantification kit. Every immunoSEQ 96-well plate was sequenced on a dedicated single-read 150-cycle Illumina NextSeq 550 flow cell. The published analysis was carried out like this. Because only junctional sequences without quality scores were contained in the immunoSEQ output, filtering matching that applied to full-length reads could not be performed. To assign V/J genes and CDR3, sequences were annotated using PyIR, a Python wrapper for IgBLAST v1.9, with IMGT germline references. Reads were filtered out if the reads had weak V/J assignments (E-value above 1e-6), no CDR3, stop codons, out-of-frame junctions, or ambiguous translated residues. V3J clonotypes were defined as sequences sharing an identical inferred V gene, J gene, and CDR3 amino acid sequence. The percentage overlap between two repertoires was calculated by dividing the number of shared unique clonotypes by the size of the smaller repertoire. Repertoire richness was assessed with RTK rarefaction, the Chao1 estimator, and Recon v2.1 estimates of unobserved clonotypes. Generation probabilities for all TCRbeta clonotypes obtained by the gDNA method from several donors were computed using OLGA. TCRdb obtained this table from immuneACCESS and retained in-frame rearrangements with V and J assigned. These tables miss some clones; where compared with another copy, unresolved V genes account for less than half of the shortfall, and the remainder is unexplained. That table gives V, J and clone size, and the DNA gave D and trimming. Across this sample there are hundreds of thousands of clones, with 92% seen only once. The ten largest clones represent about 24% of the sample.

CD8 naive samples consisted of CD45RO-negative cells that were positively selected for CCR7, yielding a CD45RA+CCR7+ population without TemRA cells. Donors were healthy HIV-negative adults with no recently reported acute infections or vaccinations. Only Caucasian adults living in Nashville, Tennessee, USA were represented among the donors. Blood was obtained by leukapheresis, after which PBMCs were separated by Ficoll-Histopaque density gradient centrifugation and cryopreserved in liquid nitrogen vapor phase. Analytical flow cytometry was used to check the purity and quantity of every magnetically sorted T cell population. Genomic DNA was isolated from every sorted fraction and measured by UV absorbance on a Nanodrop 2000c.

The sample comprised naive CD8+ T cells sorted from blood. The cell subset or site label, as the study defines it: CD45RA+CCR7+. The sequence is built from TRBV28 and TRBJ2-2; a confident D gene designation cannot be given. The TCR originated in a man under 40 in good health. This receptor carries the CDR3 CASSLGVDTGELFF. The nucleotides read TGTGCCAGCAGTTTAGGTGTTGACACCGGGGAGCTGTTTTTT.